This entry describes one T cell receptor beta chain. Nucleic acids came from premalignant or tumor cells enriched by macro-dissection. Produced via immunoSEQ multiplex PCR; TCRdb's table is partial and in-frame only. Of just over 4,000 clones detected, about nine tenths appear once; the ten largest clones hold roughly 3.9%. The V end lost 5 bases, the J end lost 7 bases, and 11 bases lay between the germline ends. The CDR3 is 13 amino acids. Germline lookup yields CDR1 SGHTA and CDR2 FQGNSA. This record comes from a study of immune evolution from preneoplasia to lung adenocarcinoma. Study-wide background: HLA loss of heterozygosity: roughly 6.4% AIS, around 16% MIA, approximately 35% ADC, none AAH.

The sequencing sample was made of FFPE minimally invasive lung adenocarcinoma tissue. This sequence was found in an older donor with lung adenocarcinoma. The chain has TRBV7-2 and TRBJ1-4, with D maybe TRBD1 (5 bases). For the CDR3, the DNA is TGTGCCAGCAGCAATGGGGCATCTGAAAAACTGTTTTTT. Translated, it gives CASSNGASEKLFF.